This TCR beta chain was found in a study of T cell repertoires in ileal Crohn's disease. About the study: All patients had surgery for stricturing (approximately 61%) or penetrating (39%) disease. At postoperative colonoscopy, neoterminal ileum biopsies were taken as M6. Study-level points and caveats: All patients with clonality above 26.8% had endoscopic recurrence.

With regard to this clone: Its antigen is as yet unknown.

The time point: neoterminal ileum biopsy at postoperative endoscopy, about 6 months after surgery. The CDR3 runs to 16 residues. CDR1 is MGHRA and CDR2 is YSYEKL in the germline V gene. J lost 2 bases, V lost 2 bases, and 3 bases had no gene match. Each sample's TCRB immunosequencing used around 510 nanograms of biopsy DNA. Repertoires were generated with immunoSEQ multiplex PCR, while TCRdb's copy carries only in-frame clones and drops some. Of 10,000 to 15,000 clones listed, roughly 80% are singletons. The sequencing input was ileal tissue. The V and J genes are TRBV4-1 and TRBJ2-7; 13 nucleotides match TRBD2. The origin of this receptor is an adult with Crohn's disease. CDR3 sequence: CASSQPLAGGTYEQYF. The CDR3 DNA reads TGCGCCAGCAGCCAACCACTAGCGGGAGGGACCTACGAGCAGTACTTC.